This T cell receptor beta chain was obtained from a study of blood T cell repertoires in COVID-19. Study summary: The samples span acute and convalescent COVID-19 from the United States, Italy and Spain. PBMCs, B-cell-depleted T cells, or T cells were the source of the cDNA or gDNA that made up the material.

The CDR3 has 16 amino acids. Trimming took 6 bases from V and 6 from J; bases not matched to a gene: 13. Looked up from germline, CDR1 is LNHDA and CDR2 is SQIVND (reference sequence). Followed longitudinally, the Seattle patients had been enrolled during active infection. Original data processing: Reference gene primers were amplified, and this amplification served to estimate nucleated cell counts. This table comes from immunoSEQ multiplex PCR, and its TCRdb copy is limited to in-frame clones, with some not included. V, J and clone size are those of that table, while D and trimming were read from the DNA. The sample records approximately 210,000 clones, about four fifths being singletons.

The origin of this receptor is a woman older than 75 with COVID-19, enrolled during active disease. This chain connects TRBV19 to TRBJ2-3, with TRBD2 matching over 9 bases. Input material: peripheral blood. The CDR3 loop reads CASSRITSGRVDTQYF. CDR3 in DNA: TGTGCCAGTAGCAGAATAACTAGCGGGCGGGTGGATACGCAGTATTTT.